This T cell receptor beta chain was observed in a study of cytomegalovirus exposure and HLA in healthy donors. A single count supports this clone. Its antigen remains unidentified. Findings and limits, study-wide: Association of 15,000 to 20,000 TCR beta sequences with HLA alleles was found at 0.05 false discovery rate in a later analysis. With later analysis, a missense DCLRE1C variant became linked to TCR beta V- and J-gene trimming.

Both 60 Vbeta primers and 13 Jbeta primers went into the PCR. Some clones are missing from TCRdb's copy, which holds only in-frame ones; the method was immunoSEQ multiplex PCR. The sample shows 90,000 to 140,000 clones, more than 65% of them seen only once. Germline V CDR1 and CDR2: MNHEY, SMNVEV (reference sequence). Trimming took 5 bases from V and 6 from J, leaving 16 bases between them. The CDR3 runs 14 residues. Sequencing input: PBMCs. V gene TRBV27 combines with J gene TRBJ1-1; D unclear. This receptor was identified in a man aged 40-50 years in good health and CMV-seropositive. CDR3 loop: CASSPAGVFPEAFF. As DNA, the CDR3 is TGTGCCAGCAGTCCCGCCGGGGTGTTCCCTGAAGCTTTCTTT.